These T cell receptor beta chains were read from a single sample in a study of early T cells in non-severe SARS-CoV-2 infection. TCRdb re-called the 5' RACE reads with MiXCR, one entry per CDR3 protein. The sample lists 80,000 to 95,000 distinct CDR3 sequences; about 14% were seen once. The sequenced sample was whole blood. The receptors originated from an adult who was a healthcare worker with PCR-confirmed SARS-CoV-2 infection or an uninfected control (not recorded which). Each CDR3 is given with its conserved first and last residue. A D gene is named only where the DNA matches it firmly. Not every row has a clone size; where given, it reads once, few, many or a size class.

>TRBV5-5|-|-|TRBJ2-5
TGTGCCAGCAGCTTGTACGGTCGTACTCAAGAGACCCAGTACTTC
CASSLYGRTQETQYF
>TRBV2|many|-|TRBJ2-3
TGTGCCAGCAGTGCCACAGATACGCAGTATTTT
CASSATDTQYF
>TRBV30|few|-|TRBJ1-2
TGTGCCTGGGAATCCCTCGGACAGAACTATGGCTACACCTTC
CAWESLGQNYGYTF
>TRBV20-1|many|-|TRBJ1-1
TGCAGTGCTAGCCTCACCCAGGGGCGAGGCACTGAAGCTTTCTTT
CSASLTQGRGTEAFF
>TRBV5-5|few|-|TRBJ2-5
TGTGCCAGCAGCTTGGAAGGGTGGGGAGAGACCCAGTACTTC
CASSLEGWGETQYF
>TRBV10-1|many|-|TRBJ2-5
TGCGCCAGCAGTGAGTCTCCGGGTCGAGAGACCCAGTACTTC
CASSESPGRETQYF
>TRBV5-1|-|-|TRBJ2-1
TGCGCCAGCAGCTTGGAGGGCCGTGCCACCTACAATGAGCAGTTCTTC
CASSLEGRATYNEQFF
>TRBV6-1|-|-|TRBJ1-1
TGTGCCAGCACGATGGGAAACCAAGCTTTCTTT
CASTMGNQAFF
>TRBV7-2|few|-|TRBJ2-3
TGTGCCAGCAGCTCTCAGGGGCAGTATTTT
CASSSQGQYF
>TRBV6-6|few|-|TRBJ1-1
TGTGCCAGCAGTCTGGACCTCCCCGTAGCTTTCTTT
CASSLDLPVAFF
>TRBV18|few|-|TRBJ2-5
TGTGCCAGCTCACCATCCGAGACCCAGTACTTC
CASSPSETQYF
>TRBV2|few|-|TRBJ1-5
TGTGCCAGCAGTGAGTTCTCAGGGAGGCAAGGTCAGCCCCAGCATTTT
CASSEFSGRQGQPQHF
>TRBV6-5|many|-|TRBJ2-3
TGTGCCAGCAGTTACTACAGTACCACAGATACGCAGTATTTT
CASSYYSTTDTQYF
>TRBV10-3|-|-|TRBJ1-6
TGTGCCATCAGTGTCGGGGATTCACCCCTCCACTTT
CAISVGDSPLHF
>TRBV10-3|few|-|TRBJ2-3
TGTGCCATCAGCGGCGGGGCGCTTAGCACAGATACGCAGTATTTT
CAISGGALSTDTQYF
>TRBV6-5|-|-|TRBJ1-2
TGTGCCAGCAGTTACGACAGGAGGTCGTTTGGTGGCTACACCTTC
CASSYDRRSFGGYTF
>TRBV6-5|-|TRBD1|TRBJ1-2
TGTGCCAGCAGAACGACAGGGGCGAGGTATGGCTACACCTTC
CASRTTGARYGYTF
>TRBV12-3/TRBV12-4|few|-|TRBJ2-3
TGTGCCAGCAGTTTCAGACAGGATGCTAGCACAGATACGCAGTATTTT
CASSFRQDASTDTQYF
>TRBV12-5|-|-|TRBJ2-1
TGTGCTAGTGGCTCCGATGGGGAGCAGTTCTTC
CASGSDGEQFF
>TRBV7-8|few|-|TRBJ1-2
TGTGCCAGCAGCCGCGACAGTTTCTATGGCTACACCTTC
CASSRDSFYGYTF
>TRBV28|-|-|TRBJ2-1
TGTGCCAGCAGTTTATTTAGGTCCAGAAATGAGCAGTTCTTC
CASSLFRSRNEQFF
>TRBV29-1|many|-|TRBJ1-2
TGCAGCGTTGAATATGGTGCCGTGGGTGGCTACACCTTC
CSVEYGAVGGYTF
>TRBV24-1|-|-|TRBJ1-5
TGTGCCACGTCCGACAGATACAATCAGCCCCAGCATTTT
CATSDRYNQPQHF
>TRBV7-2|-|TRBD2|TRBJ2-5
TGTGCCAGCAGCTCCGCGGGGGTCCAGGAGACCCAGTACTTC
CASSSAGVQETQYF
>TRBV19|few|-|TRBJ1-6
TGTGCCAGTAGCCAGCTCAGCTCCTATAATTCACCCCTCCACTTT
CASSQLSSYNSPLHF
>TRBV6-4|many|-|TRBJ1-1
TGTGCCAGCAGTGAAGACAGGAGGAACACTGAAGCTTTCTTT
CASSEDRRNTEAFF
>TRBV29-1|-|TRBD1|TRBJ1-2
TGCAGCGTTGAAAAGACAGGGATTTATGGCTACACCTTC
CSVEKTGIYGYTF
>TRBV20-1|few|-|TRBJ2-2
TGCAGTGCCAGACGGGTCGATGGCACCGGGGAGCTGTTTTTT
CSARRVDGTGELFF
>TRBV29-1|many|-|TRBJ2-1
TGCAGCGTTGAGGACGGATACAATGAGCAGTTCTTC
CSVEDGYNEQFF